The 30 T cell receptor beta chains below were found in one sample sequenced in a study of technical replicates of blood from a handful of donors. Method: immunoSEQ multiplex PCR; TCRdb's copy keeps in-frame clones and lacks some. The table shows 80,000 or so clones, with approximately 94% occurring only once. Material: T cells isolated from PBMCs. These receptors all come from a human donor in good health.

In this sample, this clone turned up once. This chain links TRBV9 with TRBJ1-2, with D possibly being TRBD1 (6 bases). Trimming shortened V by 0 bases and J by 9 bases, and 12 bases separated the two germline ends. In germline, CDR1 is SGDLS, CDR2 YYNGEE. The length of the CDR3 is 13 residues. The CDR3 region is CASSVEGQGSYTF. Here the CDR3 DNA reads TGTGCCAGCAGCGTAGAGGGTCAGGGGAGCTACACCTTC.

This clone was seen only once. The chain links TRBV27 to TRBJ1-1; no firm D call. CDR1 is MNHEY, CDR2 SMNVEV, per germline (reference sequence). The length of the CDR3 is 13 residues. Trimming pared 8 bases from V and 3 bases from J, leaving 13 bases between. In nucleotides, the CDR3 is TGTGCCAGCGGCAGCGTGGAGCACACTGAAGCTTTCTTT. Translation: CASGSVEHTEAFF.

This chain links TRBV28 with TRBJ1-5; possible D gene TRBD1, 6 bases. Germline CDR1 is MDHEN and CDR2 is SYDVKM. Between the trimmed V and J ends, which lost 8 bases and 4 bases, there was a span of 15 bases. CDR3 length: 14 residues. This CDR3 is CASGQTLLNQPQHF. In DNA, the CDR3 is TGTGCCAGCGGACAGACTCTCCTTAATCAGCCCCAGCATTTT.

The CDR3 DNA follows: TGTGCCAGCAGCTTAGTTGGCGAGACCCAGTACTTC. Amino acid sequence: CASSLVGETQYF. V is TRBV7-9 and J is TRBJ2-5; D call uncertain. Trimming shortened V by 1 base and J by 5 bases, and 5 bases separated the two germline ends. This CDR3 contains 12 residues. Germline V lookup: CDR1 SEHNR, CDR2 FQNEAQ (reference sequence).

The CDR3, as DNA: TGTGCCAGCAGCTTAACAAATCGACAGGGGACAGATACGCAGTATTTT. It is translated as CASSLTNRQGTDTQYF. V and J are TRBV7-8 and TRBJ2-3, with 8 bases lining up with TRBD1. This CDR3 comprises 16 residues. V lost 2 bases to trimming and J lost 3 bases; unmatched junction nucleotides: 7. From germline, CDR1 is SGHVS and CDR2 FQNEAQ.

The chain is built from TRBV25-1 and TRBJ2-1; TRBD2 matches 14 bases. Germline V gives CDR1 MGHDK, CDR2 SYGVNS. V lost 10 bases and J lost 7; bases outside the gene matches: 3. This CDR3 spans 13 amino acids. This CDR3 is CAIGLAGGNEQFF. CDR3 sequence (DNA): TGTGCCATCGGACTAGCGGGAGGAAATGAGCAGTTCTTC.

The chain couples TRBV7-3 to TRBJ2-7; 13 bases are shared with TRBD2. The V gene's germline CDR1 is SGHTA and CDR2 FQGTGA. The CDR3 is 14 amino acids. Germline trimming cut 4 bases from V and 6 bases from J; bases unmatched to any gene: 3. The CDR3 sequence: CASSYGLAGVEQYF. In nucleotides, the CDR3 is TGTGCCAGCAGCTACGGACTAGCGGGAGTCGAGCAGTACTTC.

The rearrangement links TRBV7-9 to TRBJ1-1, with 10 bases matching TRBD1. V lost 5 bases to trimming and J lost 5 bases; unmatched junction nucleotides: 11. The germline gives CDR1 SEHNR, CDR2 FQNEAQ (reference sequence). The CDR3 runs to 16 residues. The CDR3 DNA follows: TGTGCCAGCAGCGGGACAGGGGTCGTAAGAAGGACTGAAGCTTTCTTT. Protein: CASSGTGVVRRTEAFF.

V is TRBV11-3 and J is TRBJ2-2, with D tentatively TRBD1 (6 bases). The germline gives CDR1 SGHNT, CDR2 YENEEA. The CDR3 spans 15 residues. With 5 bases removed from V and 2 bases from J, the gap between germline ends came to 12 bases. This CDR3 is CASSQTQGNTGELFF. The CDR3 coding sequence is TGTGCCAGCAGCCAAACACAGGGTAACACCGGGGAGCTGTTTTTT.

This clone was found once. The chain has TRBV5-5 and TRBJ1-1, with D hard to call. The CDR3 is 17 residues long. Germline V gene lookup returns CDR1 SGHKS and CDR2 YYEKEE (reference sequence). The V end lost 4 bases, the J end lost 1 base, and 20 bases lay between the germline ends. CDR3 in DNA: TGTGCCAGCAGCGACCCCGTTCGGCGGACTGAGAACACTGAAGCTTTCTTT. It encodes CASSDPVRRTENTEAFF.

This clone occurred once. The chain couples TRBV5-1 to TRBJ2-2; TRBD2 aligns across 10 bases. The CDR3 runs to 17 residues. Germline CDR1 is SGHRS and CDR2 is YFSETQ. The ends lost 4 bases at V and 5 bases at J; junction bases unmatched: 11. The CDR3 loop is CASSNHLAGVPTGELFF. DNA for the CDR3: TGCGCCAGCAGCAACCACCTAGCGGGAGTACCTACCGGGGAGCTGTTTTTT.

The chain has TRBV18 and TRBJ1-1; no definite D call. V lost 1 base, J lost 0 bases, and 6 bases lay in between. CDR1 and CDR2 from the germline V gene are KGHSH and LQKENI. This CDR3 comprises 14 residues. The CDR3 loop is CASSPQQMNTEAFF. CDR3 nucleotide sequence: TGTGCCAGCTCACCACAACAGATGAACACTGAAGCTTTCTTT.

V is TRBV30 and J is TRBJ2-3; 8 positions agree with TRBD2. Germline V gives CDR1 GTSNPN, CDR2 SVGIG (reference sequence). Trimming took 4 bases from V and 0 from J; bases not matched to a gene: 6. This CDR3 contains 15 residues. Here the CDR3 DNA reads TGTGCCTGGAACCGACTAGCGTCTAGCACAGATACGCAGTATTTT. Its translation: CAWNRLASSTDTQYF. The full variable domain, completed using reference TRBV30 and TRBJ2-3, is SQTIHQWPATLVQPVGSPLSLECTVEGTSNPNLYWYRQAAGRGLQLLFYSVGIGQISSEVPQNLSASRPQDRQFILSSKKLLLSDSGFYLCAWNRLASSTDTQYFGPGTRLTVL.

The chain employs TRBV27 and TRBJ2-6; the D gene is possibly TRBD2 (5 bases). V was shortened by 3 bases and J by 3 bases, with 12 bases between the two germline ends. The CDR3 extends over 16 amino acids. Germline V lookup: CDR1 MNHEY, CDR2 SMNVEV (reference sequence). CDR3 amino acids: CASSFVGSGGANVLTF. CDR3 DNA: TGTGCCAGCAGTTTCGTGGGGAGTGGTGGGGCCAACGTCCTGACTTTC.

The V gene is TRBV9, the J gene TRBJ2-7, with 9 positions matching TRBD1. CDR3 length: 14 amino acids. The V gene's germline CDR1 is SGDLS and CDR2 YYNGEE. V was clipped by 4 bases and J by 3 bases; unmatched bases: 5. In DNA form, the CDR3 reads TGTGCCAGCAGCCCCCGGACAGGGGACTACGAGCAGTACTTC. Its protein product is CASSPRTGDYEQYF.

The genes are TRBV28 and TRBJ2-7, with 7 positions matching TRBD1. This CDR3 is 14 amino acids long. Germline V gene data show CDR1 as MDHEN and CDR2 as SYDVKM. V trimming: 3 bases; J trimming: 4 bases; junction bases outside the gene matches: 6. CDR3 sequence: CASSFFPDRYEQYF. DNA for the CDR3: TGTGCCAGCAGTTTCTTCCCGGACAGGTACGAGCAGTACTTC. Based on the CDR3 plus reference TRBV28 and TRBJ2-7, the full variable domain is DVKVTQSSRYLVKRTGEKVFLECVQDMDHENMFWYRQDPGLGLRLIYFSYDVKMKEKGDIPEGYSVSREKKERFSLILESASTNQTSMYLCASSFFPDRYEQYFGPGTRLTVT.

The chain has TRBV18 and TRBJ2-4, with TRBD1 matching over 11 bases. Germline CDR1 and CDR2: KGHSH and LQKENI. Trimming cost V 3 bases and J 5 bases; bases outside gene matches: 3. This CDR3 has 15 residues. Written as DNA, the CDR3 is TGTGCCAGCTCACCGCGGGACAGGGGGGAAAACATTCAGTACTTC. Protein sequence: CASSPRDRGENIQYF.

V and J are TRBV7-6 and TRBJ2-7, with D possibly TRBD1 on 6 matching bases. Trimming shortened V by 2 bases and J by 3 bases, and 8 bases separated the two germline ends. The CDR3 is 13 residues long. Germline loops: CDR1 SGHVS, CDR2 FNYEAQ. The CDR3 spells CASSLRTVYEQYF. CDR3 nucleotides: TGTGCCAGCAGCTTAAGGACAGTCTACGAGCAGTACTTC.

The genes are TRBV15 and TRBJ2-1; 13 bases line up with TRBD2. The CDR3 consists of 15 residues. CDR1 and CDR2 from the germline V gene are LNHNV and YYDKDF (reference sequence). V lost 5 bases to trimming and J lost 10 bases; unmatched junction nucleotides: 8. CDR3 in amino acids: CATSVLAGGPLEQFF. Written as DNA, the CDR3 is TGTGCCACCAGCGTACTAGCGGGAGGGCCGTTGGAGCAGTTCTTC. The whole variable domain, remainder taken from reference TRBV15 and TRBJ2-1, is DAMVIQNPRYQVTQFGKPVTLSCSQTLNHNVMYWYQQKSSQAPKLLFHYYDKDFNNEADTPDNFQSRRPNTSFCFLDIRSPGLGDTAMYLCATSVLAGGPLEQFFGPGTRLTVL.

The rearrangement links TRBV9 to TRBJ2-1; 7 positions agree with TRBD2. Germline-derived CDR1 and CDR2 are SGDLS and YYNGEE. This CDR3 region has 16 residues. Trimming cost V 4 bases and J 3 bases; bases outside gene matches: 10. Written as DNA, the CDR3 is TGTGCCAGCAGCCTTACTTTGCGGGAGATCTACAATGAGCAGTTCTTC. Its translation: CASSLTLREIYNEQFF.

This chain links TRBV9 with TRBJ2-5, with 13 bases that match TRBD2. V lost 1 base, J lost 4 bases, and 4 bases stayed unmatched. CDR1 is SGDLS and CDR2 is YYNGEE in the germline V gene. The CDR3 has 16 amino acids. The CDR3 DNA is TGTGCCAGCAGCGTATCACTAGCGGGAGGGGGAGAGACCCAGTACTTC. It translates to CASSVSLAGGGETQYF.

The chain is built from TRBV6-1 and TRBJ2-7; 10 bases line up with TRBD2. Germline values: CDR1 MNHNS, CDR2 SASEGT. This CDR3 region has 14 residues. V was pared by 6 bases and J by 2 bases, with 4 bases of the junction left unmatched. The CDR3 bases are TGTGCCAGCAGGCTAGCGGGAGAGGCCTACGAGCAGTACTTC. It yields the protein CASRLAGEAYEQYF.

This rearrangement joins TRBV15 to TRBJ2-1; 9 bases fit TRBD2. V shed 0 bases and J 7 bases; nucleotides not matched to a gene: 10. Germline-derived CDR1 and CDR2 are LNHNV and YYDKDF (reference sequence). The CDR3 runs 17 residues. The CDR3 nucleotides read TGTGCCACCAGCAGAGATCTAGAGCGGGAGGTTGTAAATGAGCAGTTCTTC. Residues: CATSRDLEREVVNEQFF.

This clone was counted once. This sequence joins TRBV7-2 and TRBJ2-3, with 7 bases matching TRBD2. The CDR3 runs to 14 residues. Germline CDR1 is SGHTA and CDR2 is FQGNSA. V lost 5 bases to trimming and J lost 3 bases; unmatched junction nucleotides: 5. The CDR3 protein is CASSAGLGTDTQYF. DNA of the CDR3: TGTGCCAGCAGCGCCGGACTAGGGACAGATACGCAGTATTTT.

This clone was counted once. The V call is TRBV5-1, the J call TRBJ2-7, with 7 nucleotides matching TRBD2. CDR3 length: 15 amino acids. Trimming removed 1 base from V and 4 bases from J; junction bases left unmatched: 8. CDR1 and CDR2 from the germline V gene are SGHRS and YFSETQ. CDR3 nucleotide sequence: TGCGCCAGCAGCTTGCCCGATCCGGGGGGTTACGAGCAGTACTTC. This gives the protein CASSLPDPGGYEQYF.

The DNA of the CDR3 is TGTGCCAGCACTGGACTAGCGGCCCACAATGAGCAGTTCTTC. Translating gives CASTGLAAHNEQFF. V and J are TRBV6-1 and TRBJ2-1, with 10 bases that match TRBD2. This CDR3 is built from 14 residues. Trimming at V came to 7 bases and at J to 5 bases, leaving 5 bases not matched to a gene. In germline, CDR1 is MNHNS, CDR2 SASEGT.

V usage is TRBV25-1 and J usage is TRBJ2-7; TRBD1 agrees at 10 bases. The CDR3 covers 14 residues. Germline CDR1 and CDR2: MGHDK and SYGVNS. V gave up 4 bases and J gave up 3 bases; unmatched junction bases: 3. Written as DNA, the CDR3 is TGTGCCAGCAGTGCCGGGACAGGGGACTACGAGCAGTACTTC. Its protein is CASSAGTGDYEQYF.

V and J are TRBV9 and TRBJ2-7, with 14 bases identical to TRBD2. CDR3 length: 19 amino acids. Germline CDR1 is SGDLS and CDR2 is YYNGEE. The J segment lost 5 bases and the V segment lost 3 bases, leaving 16 bases of the junction unmatched. The CDR3 loop is CASSETGTSGRGVSNEQYF. The CDR3 nucleotides read TGTGCCAGCAGCGAAACCGGGACTAGCGGGAGAGGGGTTTCTAACGAGCAGTACTTC.

Here the CDR3 reads CASSSSGSTGELFF. Written as DNA, the CDR3 is TGCGCCAGCAGCTCCAGCGGGAGCACCGGGGAGCTGTTTTTT. The chain combines TRBV5-1 with TRBJ2-2; 8 positions agree with TRBD2. The CDR3 contains 14 residues. V shed 3 bases and J 4 bases; nucleotides not matched to a gene: 2. Germline CDR1 is SGHRS and CDR2 is YFSETQ.

This rearrangement joins TRBV5-1 to TRBJ2-7; TRBD2 might be the D (5 bases). This CDR3 contains 13 residues. CDR1 SGHRS and CDR2 YFSETQ come from the germline V gene. Between the trimmed V and J ends, which lost 7 bases and 3 bases, there was a span of 14 bases. In DNA form, the CDR3 reads TGCGCCAGCTCTAGCCCCGAGGGCTACGAGCAGTACTTC. Encoded protein: CASSSPEGYEQYF.